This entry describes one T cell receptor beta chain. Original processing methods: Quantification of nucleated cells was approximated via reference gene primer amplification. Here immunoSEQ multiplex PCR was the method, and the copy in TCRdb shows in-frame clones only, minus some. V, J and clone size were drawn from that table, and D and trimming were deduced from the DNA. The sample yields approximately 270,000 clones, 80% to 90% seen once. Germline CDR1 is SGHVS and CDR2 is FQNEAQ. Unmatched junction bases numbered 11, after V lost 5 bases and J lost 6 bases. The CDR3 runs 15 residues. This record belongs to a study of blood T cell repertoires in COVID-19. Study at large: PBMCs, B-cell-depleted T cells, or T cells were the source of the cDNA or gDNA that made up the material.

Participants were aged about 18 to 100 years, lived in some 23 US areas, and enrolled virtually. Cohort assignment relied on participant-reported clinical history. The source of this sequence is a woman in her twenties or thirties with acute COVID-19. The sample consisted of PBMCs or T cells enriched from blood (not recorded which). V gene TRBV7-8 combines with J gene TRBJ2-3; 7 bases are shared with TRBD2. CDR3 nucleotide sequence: TGTGCCAGCAGCCGCCGACTAGCCGATTGGGATACGCAGTATTTT. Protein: CASSRRLADWDTQYF.